The rows below give T cell receptor beta chains drawn from one sample of a study of blood T cell repertoires in COVID-19. Here immunoSEQ multiplex PCR was the method, and the copy in TCRdb shows in-frame clones only, minus some. The repertoire includes roughly 320,000 clones, around 87% of them detected once, and 1.3% sits in the top ten. Sequencing was done on a sample of peripheral blood. The receptor set was obtained from an older man with acute or convalescent COVID-19. Each CDR3 is given with its conserved first and last residue. D genes are given only for firm matches. Size is stated for part of the rows, as once, few or many counts, or as a class when the clone is expanded.

.	.	TRBJ1-3	TRBV1	TGCACCAGCAGCCAAGATTCCGGGGTGCGGGGAAACACCATATATTTT	CTSSQDSGVRGNTIYF
.	TRBD1	TRBJ1-6	TRBV3-1/TRBV3-2	TGTGCCAGCAGCCAAGAGGGGGACAGGGGTTGGAATTCACCCCTCCACTTT	CASSQEGDRGWNSPLHF
.	TRBD2	TRBJ2-5	TRBV10-3	TGTGCCATCAGTGATAGCGGGAGTTGGCAAGAGACCCAGTACTTC	CAISDSGSWQETQYF
.	TRBD1	TRBJ2-5	TRBV24-1	TGTGCCACCAGTGACCGGACAGGGGGAGAAGAGACCCAGTACTTC	CATSDRTGGEETQYF
.	.	TRBJ2-1	TRBV7-2	TGTGCCAGCAGCTTAGCAGCCCTAAACCACTACAATGAGCAGTTCTTC	CASSLAALNHYNEQFF
.	TRBD1	TRBJ1-2	TRBV28	TGTGCCAGCAGCTCGGGACAGACTCGCTATGGCTACACCTTC	CASSSGQTRYGYTF
.	.	TRBJ2-3	TRBV7-3	TGTGCCAGCAGCCCCCAACCGGGGGGCACAGATACGCAGTATTTT	CASSPQPGGTDTQYF
.	.	TRBJ1-6	TRBV7-9	TGTGCCAGCAGCTTCGGGGGAGACGGTAATTCACCCCTCCACTTT	CASSFGGDGNSPLHF
.	TRBD1	TRBJ1-6	TRBV6-5	TGTGCCAGCAGACCAAGACAGGGGGAAAATTCACCCCTCCACTTT	CASRPRQGENSPLHF
.	.	TRBJ2-1	TRBV3-1/TRBV3-2	TGTGCCAGCAGCCAAGGAACGGGGGGCCCTACACCCTCAAATGAGCAGTTCTTC	CASSQGTGGPTPSNEQFF
once	.	TRBJ2-7	TRBV19	TGTGCCAGTAGTCCCTCCGGACCGGACTTTACCACGGGCTCCTACGAGCAGTACTTC	CASSPSGPDFTTGSYEQYF
.	TRBD1	TRBJ2-4	TRBV6-2/TRBV6-3	TGTGCCAGCAGTTACTCGACAGGGATTTCTGCCAAAAACATTCAGTACTTC	CASSYSTGISAKNIQYF
.	TRBD1	TRBJ2-4	TRBV27	TGTGCCAGCAGTCCCCGGGACAGACCAGCCAAAAACATTCAGTACTTC	CASSPRDRPAKNIQYF
.	.	TRBJ1-1	TRBV5-4	TGTGCCAGCAGCTTGGAAGGGGGTTACACTGAAGCTTTCTTT	CASSLEGGYTEAFF
.	.	TRBJ1-3	TRBV5-4	TGTGCCAGCAGTACCGGGGGGCTCAGGGGTCATCGTGGAAACACCATATATTTT	CASSTGGLRGHRGNTIYF
.	.	TRBJ1-6	TRBV5-4	TGTGCCAGCAGCTTGGTGGGCAATTCACCCCTCCACTTT	CASSLVGNSPLHF
.	TRBD1	TRBJ1-5	TRBV19	TGTGCCAGTAGTTTTGACAGGGGACAATTGGGTTATAGCAATCAGCCCCAGCATTTT	CASSFDRGQLGYSNQPQHF
.	.	TRBJ1-1	TRBV2	TGTGCCGATTCTCGGGGGGTCGGGACTGAAGCTTTCTTT	CADSRGVGTEAFF
few	.	TRBJ2-7	TRBV21-1	TGTGCCAGCAGCGAAGGGACAGCCGAGCAGTACTTC	CASSEGTAEQYF
few	TRBD2	TRBJ2-2	TRBV7-2	TGTGCCAGCAGCCGCGGGACTAGCGGGAAGAGGTTGGGCGGGGAGCTGTTTTTT	CASSRGTSGKRLGGELFF
.	.	TRBJ2-5	TRBV20-1	TGCAGTGCTAGAGCCCGGGAGACCCAGTACTTC	CSARARETQYF
.	TRBD1	TRBJ1-5	TRBV5-1	TGCGCCAGCAGCTTGAAAGGGACAGGGACGCGGTGGGGCAATCAGCCCCAGCATTTT	CASSLKGTGTRWGNQPQHF
.	.	TRBJ1-1	TRBV18	TGTGCCAGCTCATGGGACACTCTGAACACTGAAGCTTTCTTT	CASSWDTLNTEAFF
once	.	TRBJ1-4	TRBV5-1	TGCGCCAGCAGCTTGGTCAGGGAGGGTGAAAAACTGTTTTTT	CASSLVREGEKLFF
.	TRBD1	TRBJ2-1	TRBV11-3	TGTGCCAGCAGCTTCTCCTCGACAGGGTCCTACAATGAGCAGTTCTTC	CASSFSSTGSYNEQFF
.	.	TRBJ2-5	TRBV29-1	TGCAGCGTTGAAGGGCGGGGACAAGAGACCCAGTACTTC	CSVEGRGQETQYF